These 8 T cell receptor beta chains came from one sample sequenced in a study of immune evolution from preneoplasia to lung adenocarcinoma. TCRdb keeps only in-frame clones here, not all; method: immunoSEQ multiplex PCR. Of about 6,400 clones in the sample, approximately 80% were seen once. The sequenced material came from FFPE adjacent normal lung tissue. The receptor set was obtained from a donor aged 70 or older with lung adenocarcinoma.

The chain links TRBV30 to TRBJ2-5; D may be TRBD1 or TRBD2 (5 bases each). Germline loops: CDR1 GTSNPN, CDR2 SVGIG (reference sequence). The germline V and J ends were trimmed by 8 bases and 5 bases, with 9 bases remaining between them. CDR3 size: 10 residues. Here the CDR3 reads CAGGWETQYF. CDR3 DNA sequence: TGTGCCGGGGGATGGGAGACCCAGTACTTC.

The V call is TRBV11-3, the J call TRBJ2-1; D is tentatively TRBD1 or TRBD2 (6 bases each). CDR1 SGHNT and CDR2 YENEEA come from the germline V gene. Trimming removed 5 bases from V and 9 bases from J, with 17 bases in between. The CDR3 is 14 amino acids. The CDR3 loop reads CASSPGHGGSEQFF. The CDR3 DNA reads TGTGCCAGCAGCCCGGGACACGGGGGCAGTGAGCAGTTCTTC.

V gene TRBV7-9 combines with J gene TRBJ1-1; D not resolved. CDR3 length: 14 amino acids. V dropped 1 base and J dropped 0 bases, with 6 bases sitting between them. Germline V gene data show CDR1 as SEHNR and CDR2 as FQNEAQ (reference sequence). The CDR3 DNA sequence: TGTGCCAGCAGCTTAGAGATGTTGAACACTGAAGCTTTCTTT. Its translation is CASSLEMLNTEAFF.

The chain has TRBV29-1 and TRBJ1-1; D remains ambiguous. The CDR3 is 14 residues long. Germline CDR1 SQVTM, CDR2 ANQGSEA. V was shortened by 7 bases and J by 4 bases, with 19 bases between the two germline ends. CDR3 sequence (DNA): TGCAGCGCCCGCCTCACGGATTGGGGCACTGAAGCTTTCTTT. This translates into CSARLTDWGTEAFF. The full variable domain, rest sourced from reference TRBV29-1 and TRBJ1-1, is SAVISQKPSRDICQRGTSLTIQCQVDSQVTMMFWYRQQPGQSLTLIATANQGSEATYESGFVIDKFPISRPNLTFSTLTVSNMSPEDSSIYLCSARLTDWGTEAFFGQGTRLTVV.

This clone was counted once. This chain connects TRBV11-3 to TRBJ2-5, with D hard to call. The CDR3 is 13 residues long. The germline CDR1 and CDR2 sequences are SGHNT and YENEEA. Trimming left V 1 base short and J 2 bases short, with 5 bases between. In DNA, the CDR3 is TGTGCCAGCAGCTTAGGATCTCAAGAGACCCAGTACTTC. Amino acid sequence: CASSLGSQETQYF.

V is TRBV11-2 and J is TRBJ1-4; possible D gene TRBD1, 6 bases. CDR3 length: 16 residues. Germline CDR1 and CDR2: SGHAT and FQNNGV. V lost 4 bases to trimming and J lost 8 bases, with 20 bases between them. As DNA, the CDR3 is TGTGCCAGCAGCTCAGCCGGCACAGGGCCGGGAGAAAAACTGTTTTTT. Its translation is CASSSAGTGPGEKLFF. Together with reference TRBV11-2 and TRBJ1-4, the CDR3 gives the full variable domain: EAGVAQSPRYKIIEKRQSVAFWCNPISGHATLYWYQQILGQGPKLLIQFQNNGVVDDSQLPKDRFSAERLKGVDSTLKIQPAKLEDSAVYLCASSSAGTGPGEKLFFGSGTQLSVL.

This rearrangement joins TRBV4-2 to TRBJ2-3; 8 bases line up with TRBD2. The germline V gene has CDR1 LGHNA and CDR2 YNFKEQ. The length of the CDR3 is 15 residues. V gave up 5 bases and J gave up 3 bases; unmatched junction bases: 7. In nucleotides, the CDR3 is TGTGCCAGCAGCGCCGGGACTAGTCCGACAGATACGCAGTATTTT. It codes for CASSAGTSPTDTQYF.

This rearrangement joins TRBV7-3 to TRBJ2-1, with 9 bases matching TRBD2. Germline CDR1 SGHTA, CDR2 FQGTGA. The junction had 7 bases not matched to a gene; V was cut back by 5 bases and J by 5 bases. The CDR3 contains 15 residues. CDR3 bases: TGTGCCAGCAGCGCTACCGGGACTAGCCACAATGAGCAGTTCTTC. Translating gives CASSATGTSHNEQFF.